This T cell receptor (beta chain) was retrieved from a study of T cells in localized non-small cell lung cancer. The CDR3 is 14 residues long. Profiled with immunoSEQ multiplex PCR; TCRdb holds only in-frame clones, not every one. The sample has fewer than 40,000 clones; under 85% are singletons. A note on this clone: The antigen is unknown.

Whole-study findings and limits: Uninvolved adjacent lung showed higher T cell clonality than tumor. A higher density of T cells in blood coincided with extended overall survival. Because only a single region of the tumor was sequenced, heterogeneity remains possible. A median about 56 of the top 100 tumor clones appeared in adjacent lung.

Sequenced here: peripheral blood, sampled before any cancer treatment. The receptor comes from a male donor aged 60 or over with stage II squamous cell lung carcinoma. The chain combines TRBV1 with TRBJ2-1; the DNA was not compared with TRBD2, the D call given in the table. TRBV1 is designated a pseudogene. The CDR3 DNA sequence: TGCACCAGCAGCGGAGCCCCGCGCTCCAATGAGCAGTTCTTC. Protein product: CTSSGAPRSNEQFF.